The 10 T cell receptor beta chains listed next were all sequenced from one sample in a study of immune evolution from preneoplasia to lung adenocarcinoma. Repertoires were generated with immunoSEQ multiplex PCR, while TCRdb's copy carries only in-frame clones and drops some. Of some 7,400 clones listed, 79% were seen once; the top ten hold around 8%. Input material: FFPE minimally invasive lung adenocarcinoma tissue. Receptors were obtained from a person between 65 and 79 years old with lung adenocarcinoma.

The chain employs TRBV20-1 and TRBJ2-5; D may be TRBD1 (5 bases). CDR1 is DFQATT, CDR2 SNEGSKA, per germline (reference sequence). CDR3 length: 11 amino acids. Trimming removed 0 bases at V and 8 bases at J, with 7 bases between. CDR3 amino acids: CSAREGETQYF. CDR3 in DNA: TGCAGTGCTAGAGAAGGGGAAACCCAGTACTTC.

The chain joins TRBV7-6 to TRBJ1-1; D is undetermined. V was shortened by 3 bases and J by 2 bases, with 7 bases between the two germline ends. The germline V gene has CDR1 SGHVS and CDR2 FNYEAQ. This CDR3 is built from 13 residues. Here the CDR3 DNA reads TGTGCCAGCAGCTTTACAGACAACACTGAAGCTTTCTTT. Amino acid sequence: CASSFTDNTEAFF.

The chain has TRBV4-3 and TRBJ2-7, with D uncertain. Between the trimmed V and J ends, which lost 0 bases and 0 bases, there was a span of 9 bases. The CDR3 contains 15 residues. The V gene's germline CDR1 is LGHNA and CDR2 YSLEER. For the CDR3, the DNA is TGCGCCAGCAGCCAAGAACCGGCTAGCTCCTACGAGCAGTACTTC. This translates into CASSQEPASSYEQYF.

The chain uses TRBV28 and TRBJ2-2; D unresolved. The germline gives CDR1 MDHEN, CDR2 SYDVKM. This CDR3 is built from 15 residues. Trimming cost V 8 bases and J 5 bases, with 18 bases left between them. CDR3 region: CASRLRILGTGELFF. The CDR3 DNA sequence: TGTGCCAGCCGATTACGTATTTTGGGGACCGGGGAGCTGTTTTTT.

This clone turned up a few times. The rearrangement links TRBV6-1 to TRBJ2-2, with no clear D. This CDR3 contains 14 residues. In germline, CDR1 is MNHNS, CDR2 SASEGT. V was clipped by 3 bases and J by 4 bases, with 9 bases between them. The CDR3 nucleotides are TGTGCCAGCAGTGACACCCGAGGCACCGGGGAGCTGTTTTTT. Residues: CASSDTRGTGELFF.

The gene calls are TRBV29-1 and TRBJ2-1; 9 bases are a match to TRBD1. Germline trimming cut 3 bases from V and 9 bases from J; bases unmatched to any gene: 12. The CDR3 is made up of 15 amino acids. Germline-derived CDR1 and CDR2 are SQVTM and ANQGSEA. The CDR3 DNA follows: TGCAGCGTTGATCGGTCTGGGGGACAGGGAGGTGAGCAGTTCTTC. This translates into CSVDRSGGQGGEQFF.

The V and J genes are TRBV18 and TRBJ1-1, with D unresolved. The CDR3 has 14 residues. V lost 1 base and J lost 3, with 9 bases in between. Germline V CDR1 and CDR2: KGHSH, LQKENI. The CDR3 is CASSPLEAYTEAFF. For the CDR3, the DNA is TGTGCCAGCTCACCACTTGAAGCGTACACTGAAGCTTTCTTT. Complete variable domain (other parts from reference TRBV18 and TRBJ1-1): NAGVMQNPRHLVRRRGQEARLRCSPMKGHSHVYWYRQLPEEGLKFMVYLQKENIIDESGMPKERFSAEFPKEGPSILRIQQVVRGDSAAYFCASSPLEAYTEAFFGQGTRLTVV.

The table lists this clone with a count of one. The chain uses TRBV19 and TRBJ2-1; unclear D gene. Germline CDR1 reads LNHDA; CDR2 reads SQIVND (reference sequence). Trimming shortened V by 5 bases and J by 6 bases, and 8 bases separated the two germline ends. This CDR3 contains 12 residues. The CDR3 spells CASSWTPNEQFF. CDR3 DNA sequence: TGTGCCAGTAGTTGGACCCCCAATGAGCAGTTCTTC.

The gene calls are TRBV5-1 and TRBJ1-1; no clear D. Germline assignment: CDR1 SGHRS and CDR2 YFSETQ. Trimming removed 4 bases at V and 6 bases at J, with 16 bases between. The CDR3 runs to 14 residues. CDR3 nucleotide sequence: TGCGCCAGCAGCGTGACTGAGGGCACGGCTGAAGCTTTCTTT. It translates to CASSVTEGTAEAFF.

This clone has only one observation. The rearrangement uses TRBV5-4 and TRBJ2-7; 7 positions agree with TRBD1. Germline V gene lookup returns CDR1 SGHNT and CDR2 YYREEE (reference sequence). V dropped 0 bases and J dropped 3; count of bases not matched to a gene: 3. The CDR3 is 14 residues long. In nucleotides, the CDR3 is TGTGCCAGCAGCTTGGTCGACAGGGTCTACGAGCAGTACTTC. Translation gives CASSLVDRVYEQYF.